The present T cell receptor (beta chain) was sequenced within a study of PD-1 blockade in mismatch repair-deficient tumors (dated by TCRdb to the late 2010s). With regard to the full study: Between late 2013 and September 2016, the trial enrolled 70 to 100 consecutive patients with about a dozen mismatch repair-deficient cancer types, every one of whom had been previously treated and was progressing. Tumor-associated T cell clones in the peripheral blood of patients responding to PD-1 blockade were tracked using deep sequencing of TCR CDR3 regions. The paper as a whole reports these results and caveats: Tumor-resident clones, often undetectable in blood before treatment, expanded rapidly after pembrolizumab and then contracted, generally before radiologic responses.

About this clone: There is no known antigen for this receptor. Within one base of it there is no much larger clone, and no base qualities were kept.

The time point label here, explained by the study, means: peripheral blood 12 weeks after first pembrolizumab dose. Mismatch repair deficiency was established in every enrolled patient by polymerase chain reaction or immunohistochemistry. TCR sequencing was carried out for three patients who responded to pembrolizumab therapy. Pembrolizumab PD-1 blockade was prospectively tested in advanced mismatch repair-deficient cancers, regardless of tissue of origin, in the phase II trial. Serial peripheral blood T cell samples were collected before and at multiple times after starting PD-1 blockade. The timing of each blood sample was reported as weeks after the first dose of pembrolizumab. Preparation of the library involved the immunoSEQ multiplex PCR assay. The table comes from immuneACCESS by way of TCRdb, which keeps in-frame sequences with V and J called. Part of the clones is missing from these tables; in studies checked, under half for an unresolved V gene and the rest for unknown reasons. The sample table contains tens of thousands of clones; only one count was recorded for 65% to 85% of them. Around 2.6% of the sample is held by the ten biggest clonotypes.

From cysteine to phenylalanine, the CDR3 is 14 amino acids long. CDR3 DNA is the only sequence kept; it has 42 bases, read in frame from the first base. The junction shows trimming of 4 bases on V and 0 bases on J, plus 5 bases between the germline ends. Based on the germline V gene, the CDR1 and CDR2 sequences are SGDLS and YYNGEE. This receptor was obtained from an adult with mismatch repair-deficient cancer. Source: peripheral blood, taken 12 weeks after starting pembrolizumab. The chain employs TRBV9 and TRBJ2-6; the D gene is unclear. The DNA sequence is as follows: TGTGCCAGCAGCACCAGCTCTGGGGCCAACGTCCTGACTTTC. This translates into CASSTSSGANVLTF.